These 5 T cell receptor beta chains came from one sample sequenced in a study of T cells in Graves' hyperthyroidism and ophthalmopathy. RNA transcripts were the template for amplifying TCR beta CDR3 regions. The HTBI primer set served for first-round RT-PCR of the TCR CDR3. TCRdb fed the multiplex PCR reads into MiXCR, producing one record per CDR3 protein. The table includes 360,000 or so distinct CDR3 sequences, 13% to 15% detected once. Sequencing was performed on blood. All receptors come from a woman aged 55-70 years with Graves' ophthalmopathy.

This clonotype has a count of ten or more. This rearrangement joins TRBV5-8 to TRBJ2-5; 7 bases agree with TRBD1. The CDR3 has 14 residues. V was pared by 0 bases and J by 4 bases, with 3 bases of the junction left unmatched. Germline CDR1 reads SGHTS; CDR2 reads YDEGEE. The CDR3 DNA reads as TGTGCCAGCAGCTTGGAGGCAGGGGGAGAGACCCAGTACTTC. Translating it yields CASSLEAGGETQYF.

This clonotype has a single count. One junction end disagrees with the germline gene, perhaps due to a read error. The gene calls are TRBV6-1 and TRBJ1-5; D unclear. The germline V gene encodes CDR1 MNHNS and CDR2 SASEGT. The CDR3 runs 16 residues. CDR3 residues: CASSEGAVGRNQPQHF. CDR3 DNA: TGTGCCAGCAGCGAAGGTGCGGTCGGTCGAAATCAGCCCCAGCATTTT.

This sequence joins TRBV10-3 and TRBJ2-3; weak D call: TRBD1 (5 bases). With 6 bases removed from V and 2 bases from J, the gap between germline ends came to 18 bases. CDR1 and CDR2 (germline): ENHRY, SYGVKD. The CDR3 is 16 amino acids. The CDR3 sequence is CAIRGRGGPTTDTQYF. Written as DNA, the CDR3 is TGTGCCATCAGGGGAAGGGGCGGACCGACCACAGATACGCAGTATTTT.

This clonotype was recorded at least ten times. J is TRBJ2-5 and V is TRBV20-1, with 15 bases lining up with TRBD2. This CDR3 comprises 14 residues. Germline V CDR1 and CDR2: DFQATT, SNEGSKA (reference sequence). Trimming at V came to 3 bases and at J to 5 bases, leaving 1 base not matched to a gene. Written as DNA, the CDR3 is TGCAGTGCTAGGGGGACTAGCGGGAGGGAGACCCAGTACTTC. Translating it yields CSARGTSGRETQYF.

This clonotype was seen repeatedly, ten times or more. The J gene is TRBJ2-2, the V gene TRBV5-1; 13 bases map to TRBD2. V shed 4 bases and J 4 bases; nucleotides not matched to a gene: 10. Germline lookup yields CDR1 SGHRS and CDR2 YFSETQ. The CDR3 has 18 residues. The CDR3 region is CASSPAPGLAGSTGELFF. DNA for the CDR3: TGCGCCAGCAGCCCCGCTCCGGGACTAGCGGGAAGCACCGGGGAGCTGTTTTTT.